The clone carrying this TCR beta chain has at least ten counts. The time point: sample taken at primary tumor resection. Sequencing was performed on whole RNA extracted from tumor and nontumor lung tissue, or from frozen PBMC, and the material was left unsorted. This record comes from a study of spatial heterogeneity in lung cancer. Turning to the study itself: Consistent detection of more beta-chain than alpha-chain sequences was observed.

The CDR3 covers 13 residues. The germline gives CDR1 DFQATT, CDR2 SNEGSKA (reference sequence). Trimming stripped 0 bases from V and 6 bases from J, with 10 bases between. Each molecule of TCR cDNA was tagged with one unique molecular identifier. MiXCR was run by TCRdb on the 5' RACE reads, yielding one entry per CDR3 protein. The table has 35,000 to 55,000 distinct CDR3 sequences, approximately 7% seen once. The clonotype originates from a female donor with early-stage non-small cell lung cancer. V is TRBV20-1 and J is TRBJ2-3; D not resolved. This sample comprised PBMCs, obtained at surgery. The CDR3 here is CSARDQSRDTQYF. The CDR3 bases are TGCAGTGCTAGAGATCAGTCCAGGGATACGCAGTATTTT.